The clone carrying this T cell receptor beta chain occurred once. The antigen is not known. The data were taken from a study of T cell responses to AZD1222 COVID-19 vaccine. TCRdb's table, derived via immunoSEQ multiplex PCR, lists solely in-frame clones and lacks some. The data contain just over 80,000 clones, more than 80% of them singletons. Points from the study as a whole: Donors skewed white British and female; clonal diversity was possibly underestimated.

Germline V lookup: CDR1 MNHEY, CDR2 SVGAGI. Trimming took off 7 bases at V and 0 bases at J, with 10 bases between the two ends. The length of the CDR3 is 15 residues. The rearrangement uses TRBV6-5 and TRBJ2-6; no clear D gene. The source of this sequence is an adult in good health. Sequences were derived from peripheral blood, sampled on day 0 of AZD1222 vaccination. CDR3: CASISRPSGANVLTF. The CDR3 coding sequence is TGTGCCAGCATTTCAAGACCCTCTGGGGCCAACGTCCTGACTTTC.